A selection of T cell receptor beta chains follows, all from one sample in a study of technical replicates of blood from several donors. TCRdb keeps only in-frame clones here, not all; method: immunoSEQ multiplex PCR. The table includes fewer than 90,000 clones, around 94% detected once. The sequencing sample was made of T cells isolated from PBMCs. The receptors were gathered from a human donor in good health. Both conserved end residues are part of each CDR3. A D gene is named only where the DNA matches it firmly. Some rows have no size entry. The others give once, few or many, or a class for an expanded clone.

TRBJ1-1,NA,TRBV2,NA,TGTGCCTGGCGCAGGGGCGTAGGGTACACTGAAGCTTTCTTT,CAWRRGVGYTEAFF
TRBJ1-1,NA,TRBV5-1,NA,TGCGCCAGCAGCCCCTCGGAGGGGAGGACTGAAGCTTTCTTT,CASSPSEGRTEAFF
TRBJ1-1,NA,TRBV5-4,NA,TGTGCCAGCAGCTTCGGACAGTACACTGAAGCTTTCTTT,CASSFGQYTEAFF
TRBJ2-7,NA,TRBV19,TRBD1,TGTGCCAGTAGTCGGGACAGGGGACCCTACGAGCAGTACTTC,CASSRDRGPYEQYF
TRBJ1-3,NA,TRBV11-2,NA,TGTGCCAGCAGCCCGACCCGGGGCGGGGTGTTATCTGGAAACACCATATATTTT,CASSPTRGGVLSGNTIYF
TRBJ2-1,once,TRBV5-4,NA,TGTGCCAGCAGCTCCGCCAGGACAGACGACAATGAGCAGTTCTTC,CASSSARTDDNEQFF
TRBJ2-5,NA,TRBV7-3,TRBD2,TGTGCCAGCAGCCCAACTAGCGGGTCGCAAGAGACCCAGTACTTC,CASSPTSGSQETQYF
TRBJ2-2,once,TRBV6-5,TRBD2,TGTGCCAGCGGCATAGCGGGAGGGCCGGCCGGGGAGCTGTTTTTT,CASGIAGGPAGELFF
TRBJ2-1,NA,TRBV9,NA,TGTGCCAGCAGCGTAGCCTTATACAATGAGCAGTTCTTC,CASSVALYNEQFF
TRBJ2-7,NA,TRBV11-3,TRBD1,TGTGCCAGCAGCTTGGACAGGGGGGACTACGAGCAGTACTTC,CASSLDRGDYEQYF
TRBJ1-2,NA,TRBV28,TRBD1,TGTGCCAGCAGGACCTTATTAACAGGGGGCGAAACTGGCTACACCTTC,CASRTLLTGGETGYTF
TRBJ2-7,once,TRBV7-6,TRBD1,TGTGCCAGCAGCTTAGGGACAGGGGCTAAAGACGAGCAGTACTTC,CASSLGTGAKDEQYF
TRBJ2-7,NA,TRBV10-1,TRBD1,TGCGCCAGCAGTGATAACAGGGGGTTTCGAAACGAGCAGTACTTC,CASSDNRGFRNEQYF
TRBJ1-2,few,TRBV18,TRBD1,TGTGCCAGCTCATCACGACAGGGAAATGGCTACACCTTC,CASSSRQGNGYTF
TRBJ2-1,NA,TRBV7-9,TRBD2,TGTGCCAGCAGCTTATCTGGTAGCGGGAGGGCCGTTTTTCATGAGCAGTTCTTC,CASSLSGSGRAVFHEQFF
TRBJ2-5,NA,TRBV11-2,TRBD2,TGTGCCAGCAGCCGCGTGGGGGGCGGGAGGGACCAAGAGACCCAGTACTTC,CASSRVGGGRDQETQYF
TRBJ2-5,NA,TRBV30,NA,TGTGCCTGGAAATACAGGAGTTTCCAAGAGACCCAGTACTTC,CAWKYRSFQETQYF
TRBJ2-3,NA,TRBV29-1,NA,TGCAGCGTTGACAAAGGCGGGAACACAGATACGCAGTATTTT,CSVDKGGNTDTQYF
TRBJ2-1,NA,TRBV10-3,NA,TGTGCCATCAGTGATGCAAGGGGGGGCTCCTACAATGAGCAGTTCTTC,CAISDARGGSYNEQFF
TRBJ2-5,NA,TRBV10-1,TRBD1,TGCGCCAGCAGCACGTCAGGGACAGGGGACGAGACCCAGTACTTC,CASSTSGTGDETQYF
TRBJ1-2,NA,TRBV5-1,NA,TGCGCCAGCGAGGGTAAGATTAACTATGGCTACACCTTC,CASEGKINYGYTF
TRBJ1-1,NA,TRBV19,TRBD1,TGTGCCAGTAGTATTAGGCGTGGGACAGGCCCTACAGGGGAAGCTTTCTTT,CASSIRRGTGPTGEAFF
TRBJ2-1,NA,TRBV18,TRBD2,TGTGCCAGCTCCAGAGCGTCGGGAGGCTCCTACAATGAGCAGTTCTTC,CASSRASGGSYNEQFF
TRBJ2-1,NA,TRBV18,TRBD1,TGTGCCAGCTCACCAGACAGGGTAAATGAGCAGTTCTTC,CASSPDRVNEQFF
TRBJ2-6,NA,TRBV10-3,TRBD1,TGTGCCATCAGTGAGCCGGGACAGGGGCCCTCTGGGGCCAACGTCCTGACTTTC,CAISEPGQGPSGANVLTF
TRBJ2-7,NA,TRBV4-1,NA,TGCGCCAGCAGCCAAGATCTACAGGGTATCTACGAGCAGTACTTC,CASSQDLQGIYEQYF
TRBJ1-4,once,TRBV4-1,TRBD1,TGCGCCAGCAGCTCGACGGGGACAGGGGATGAAAAACTGTTTTTT,CASSSTGTGDEKLFF
TRBJ1-1,NA,TRBV7-9,NA,TGTGCCAGCAGGCGGGACGGCCCCAACACTGAAGCTTTCTTT,CASRRDGPNTEAFF
TRBJ1-5,NA,TRBV18,NA,TGTGCCAGCTCACAATTCTTCGGTCAGCCCCAGCATTTT,CASSQFFGQPQHF
TRBJ2-7,NA,TRBV6-4,TRBD2,TGTGCCAGCACCCTCAAAGGGGCTAGCGGAGACTCCTACGAGCAGTACTTC,CASTLKGASGDSYEQYF
TRBJ2-7,NA,TRBV11-2,NA,TGTGCCAGCACCCTGACGGTGGGAGCTGTTGAGCAGTACTTC,CASTLTVGAVEQYF
TRBJ1-1,NA,TRBV5-4,NA,TGTGCCAGCAGCTTGGCCAGGGACACTGAAGCTTTCTTT,CASSLARDTEAFF
TRBJ2-2,NA,TRBV19,TRBD1,TGTGCCAGTAGGCCCAGGGGGCTGGACACCGGGGAGCTGTTTTTT,CASRPRGLDTGELFF
TRBJ1-1,NA,TRBV28,NA,TGTGCCAGCAGTCCCCAGAACACTGAAGCTTTCTTT,CASSPQNTEAFF
TRBJ2-1,NA,TRBV20-1,NA,TGCAGTGCGAGACTCAATGAGCAGTTCTTC,CSARLNEQFF